This T cell receptor beta chain was sequenced for a study of T cell responses to AZD1222 COVID-19 vaccine. Only in-frame clones appear in the TCRdb table, and some are missing; sequencing was by immunoSEQ multiplex PCR. The repertoire has around 140,000 clones, 91% of them found once; the top ten carry 6.5% to 8%. Points on this clone: Its specificity is not known.

CDR1 is SNHLY, CDR2 FYNNEI, per germline. V lost 6 bases, J lost 7 bases, and 16 bases lay in between. The CDR3 sequence is 14 residues long. Study results and limitations: Repertoires were obtained only post-peak T cell response.

The sequencing used peripheral blood, collected 28 days after the second dose of the MenACWY control vaccine. The chain carries TRBV2 and TRBJ2-4; D may be TRBD1 (6 bases). This TCR came from an adult who received the MenACWY meningococcal vaccine as a control. CDR3 DNA sequence: TGTGCCAGCAGAAACAGGGTACTTTATAACATTCAGTACTTC. Translation gives CASRNRVLYNIQYF.